Listed below are T cell receptor beta chains from one sample, sequenced in a study of blood T cell repertoires in COVID-19. Sequenced by immunoSEQ multiplex PCR; TCRdb stores in-frame clones only, minus some. The sample yields over 110,000 clones, around 88% seen once. Sequences were obtained from peripheral blood. These TCRs come from a human donor in a cohort sampled during active COVID-19. The CDR3 runs from the conserved cysteine through the conserved F or W. The D gene is left open where the match is weak. Clone size is not always given. Where it is, it says once, few, many or a class for expanded clones.

V	D	J	size	CDR3	DNA
TRBV7-2	TRBD1	TRBJ2-7	NA	CASSNPGTGGEQYF	TGTGCCAGCAGCAATCCCGGGACAGGTGGCGAGCAGTACTTC
TRBV18	NA	TRBJ2-1	NA	CASSRTGSYNEQFF	TGTGCCAGCTCTCGAACAGGTTCCTACAATGAGCAGTTCTTC
TRBV29-1	NA	TRBJ2-1	NA	CSTTQQGRRGEQFF	TGCAGCACAACACAGCAGGGCCGCAGGGGTGAGCAGTTCTTC
TRBV7-5	NA	TRBJ2-7	NA	CVRSLGRTGACCKQYF	TGTGTCAGAAGCTTAGGGCGGACAGGGGCTTGTTGTAAGCAGTACTTC
TRBV4-1	TRBD1	TRBJ1-5	NA	CASSQGTGVNQPQHF	TGCGCCAGCAGCCAAGGGACAGGGGTTAATCAGCCCCAGCATTTT
TRBV5-6	NA	TRBJ2-2	NA	CASSPGANTGELFF	TGTGCCAGCAGCCCGGGGGCGAACACCGGGGAGCTGTTTTTT
TRBV6-5	NA	TRBJ1-1	NA	CASRDRTDLNTEAFF	TGTGCCAGCAGGGACCGGACAGACCTGAACACTGAAGCTTTCTTT
TRBV3-1/TRBV3-2	NA	TRBJ2-1	NA	CASSHPGLPNEQFF	TGTGCCAGCAGCCACCCGGGACTCCCTAATGAGCAGTTCTTC
TRBV11-1	NA	TRBJ2-7	NA	CASSLLKSYGQYF	TGTGCCAGCAGCTTGCTTAAGTCCTACGGGCAGTACTTC
TRBV19	TRBD1	TRBJ1-2	NA	CASSLRDSLIYGYTF	TGTGCCAGTAGTCTTAGGGACAGTTTAATTTACGGCTACACCTTC
TRBV7-3	TRBD2	TRBJ2-7	NA	CASSLSGGAYEQYF	TGTGCCAGCAGCCTTAGCGGGGGGGCCTACGAGCAGTACTTC
TRBV24-1	TRBD1	TRBJ2-1	once	CATSDPGQGAPYNEQFF	TGTGCCACCAGTGATCCCGGACAGGGGGCTCCCTACAATGAGCAGTTCTTC
TRBV2	NA	TRBJ1-2	NA	CASSVQGSHYGYTF	TGTGCCAGCAGTGTGCAGGGAAGCCACTATGGCTACACCTTC
TRBV19	TRBD1	TRBJ1-2	NA	CASSTGGGGYTF	TGTGCCAGTAGCACAGGGGGTGGCGGCTACACCTTC
TRBV6-5	NA	TRBJ2-7	NA	CASRRGYEQYF	TGTGCCAGTCGAAGGGGGTACGAGCAGTACTTC
TRBV13	TRBD2	TRBJ2-1	NA	CASSLAPFERGGPEQFF	TGTGCCAGCAGCTTAGCCCCCTTCGAGCGGGGGGGCCCTGAGCAGTTCTTC
TRBV2	NA	TRBJ2-1	NA	CASSERRQRKFF	TGTGCCAGCAGTGAAAGACGGCAGAGGAAGTTCTTC
TRBV19	NA	TRBJ2-2	NA	CASNRQGITGELFF	TGTGCCAGTAACAGGCAGGGGATCACCGGGGAGCTGTTTTTT
TRBV5-1	NA	TRBJ2-7	NA	CASSLAGGRKLSYEQYF	TGCGCCAGCAGCTTGGCCGGGGGACGGAAATTGTCCTACGAGCAGTACTTC
TRBV19	TRBD2	TRBJ2-1	NA	CASRLAGGLDEQFF	TGTGCCAGTAGACTAGCGGGGGGGCTTGATGAGCAGTTCTTC
TRBV18	NA	TRBJ1-1	NA	CASSPNGGRLNTEAFF	TGTGCCAGCTCACCAAACGGGGGGCGGCTGAACACTGAAGCTTTCTTT
TRBV2	NA	TRBJ2-6	NA	CASSVSGHTSGANVLTF	TGTGCCAGCAGTGTCTCGGGACACACCTCTGGGGCCAACGTCCTGACTTTC
TRBV5-4	TRBD1	TRBJ2-1	NA	CASSSPGQGSYNEQFF	TGTGCCAGCAGCTCTCCGGGACAGGGGTCCTACAATGAGCAGTTCTTC
TRBV3-1/TRBV3-2	TRBD1	TRBJ1-3	NA	CASSQAAGGDTIYF	TGTGCCAGCAGCCAAGCGGCAGGGGGAGACACCATATATTTT
TRBV7-9	TRBD1	TRBJ2-7	few	CASSFWTGLAYEQYF	TGTGCCAGCAGCTTTTGGACAGGTCTAGCCTACGAGCAGTACTTC
TRBV6-1	NA	TRBJ1-1	NA	CASSEVRGAAFF	TGTGCCAGCAGTGAGGTCAGGGGAGCAGCTTTCTTT
TRBV19	NA	TRBJ2-5	NA	CASSTTPAASQYF	TGTGCCAGTAGTACGACCCCAGCGGCGTCCCAGTACTTC